The TCR beta chain under discussion was sequenced for a study of T cells in Graves' hyperthyroidism and ophthalmopathy. Germline lookup yields CDR1 MDHEN and CDR2 SYDVKM. The CDR3 contains 18 residues. Trimming at V came to 4 bases and at J to 4 bases, leaving 18 bases not matched to a gene. TCR beta CDR3 regions were amplified from RNA transcripts. The HTBI primer set was used in a first-round RT-PCR of the TCR CDR3. From the multiplex PCR reads, TCRdb called clonotypes with MiXCR, one entry per CDR3 protein. The sample contains roughly 550,000 distinct CDR3 sequences, around 16% of which appear only once.

The V gene is TRBV28, the J gene TRBJ2-7; 8 positions match TRBD2. This sequence originates from a young woman with Graves' ophthalmopathy. Input material: blood. The CDR3 bases are TGTGCCAGCAGTTCGGATATACTTAGCGGGACTAGTCGTTACGAGCAGTACTTC. It encodes CASSSDILSGTSRYEQYF.